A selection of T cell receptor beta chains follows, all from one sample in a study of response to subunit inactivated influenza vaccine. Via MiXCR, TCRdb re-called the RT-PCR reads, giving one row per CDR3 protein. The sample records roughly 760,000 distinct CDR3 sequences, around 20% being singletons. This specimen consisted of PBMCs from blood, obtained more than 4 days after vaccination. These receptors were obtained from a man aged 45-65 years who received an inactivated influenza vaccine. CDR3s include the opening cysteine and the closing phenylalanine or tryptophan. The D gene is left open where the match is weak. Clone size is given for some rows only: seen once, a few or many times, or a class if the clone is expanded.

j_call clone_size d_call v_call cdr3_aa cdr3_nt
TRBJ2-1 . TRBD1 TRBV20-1 CSARGIGTVAYNEQFF TGCAGTGCTAGAGGGATCGGGACAGTCGCTTACAATGAGCAGTTCTTC
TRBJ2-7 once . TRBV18 CASSPSGTYGQYF TGTGCCAGCTCACCTTCAGGCACCTACGGGCAGTACTTC
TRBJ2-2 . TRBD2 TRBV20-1 CSAARGLTLTGELFF TGCAGTGCCGCTCGGGGACTAACCCTCACCGGGGAGCTGTTTTTT
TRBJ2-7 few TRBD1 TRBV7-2 CASSLQGASSYEQYF TGTGCCAGCAGCCTACAGGGGGCGAGCTCCTACGAGCAGTACTTC
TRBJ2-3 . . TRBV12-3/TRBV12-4 CASSLAADYTDTQYF TGTGCCAGCAGTTTAGCTGCAGACTACACAGATACGCAGTATTTT
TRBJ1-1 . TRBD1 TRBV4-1 CASSPLMEGATEAFF TGCGCCAGCAGCCCCCTAATGGAGGGGGCCACTGAAGCTTTCTTT
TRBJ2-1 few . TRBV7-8 CASSLTGTFNNEQFF TGTGCCAGCAGCCTAACCGGGACTTTCAACAATGAGCAGTTCTTC
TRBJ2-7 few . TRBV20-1 CSARSDTYEQYF TGCAGTGCTAGGTCCGACACCTACGAGCAGTACTTC
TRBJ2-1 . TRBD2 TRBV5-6 CASSPETSGKVNEQFF TGTGCCAGCAGCCCCGAGACTAGCGGGAAGGTGAATGAGCAGTTCTTC
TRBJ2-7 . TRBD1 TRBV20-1 CSARPGTGGYEQYF TGCAGTGCTAGGCCGGGGACAGGGGGTTACGAGCAGTACTTC
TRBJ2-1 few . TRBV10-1 CASSEFKDSYNEQFF TGCGCCAGCAGTGAGTTTAAGGACTCCTACAATGAGCAGTTCTTC
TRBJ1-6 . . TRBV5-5 CASSLASRGEAGSPLHF TGTGCCAGCAGCTTGGCTTCGAGGGGGGAGGCCGGTTCACCCCTCCACTTT
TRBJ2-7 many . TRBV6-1 CASTRAVHGYEQYF TGTGCCAGCACCCGGGCCGTCCATGGCTACGAGCAGTACTTC
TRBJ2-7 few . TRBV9 CASSPYLAPEQYF TGTGCCAGCAGCCCGTATCTAGCGCCCGAGCAGTACTTC
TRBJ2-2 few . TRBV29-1 CSVEEGRGFPGELFF TGCAGCGTTGAAGAGGGCAGGGGCTTCCCCGGGGAGCTGTTTTTT
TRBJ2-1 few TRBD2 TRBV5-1 CASSLVYLAGSEQFF TGCGCCAGCAGCTTGGTCTACCTAGCGGGTAGTGAGCAGTTCTTC
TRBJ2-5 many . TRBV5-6 CASSLVETQYF TGTGCCAGCAGCTTAGTGGAGACCCAGTACTTC
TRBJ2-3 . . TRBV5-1 CASSPGDSSQDTQYF TGCGCCAGCAGTCCGGGGGACAGCTCACAAGATACGCAGTATTTT
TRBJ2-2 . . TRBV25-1 CASRETGANTGELFF TGTGCCAGCAGAGAGACAGGCGCGAACACCGGGGAGCTGTTTTTT
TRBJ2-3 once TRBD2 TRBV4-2 CASSQDLGLAGDTQYF TGTGCCAGCAGCCAAGATTTGGGACTAGCAGGAGATACGCAGTATTTT
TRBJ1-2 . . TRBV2 CASRPGTQYGYTF TGTGCCAGCAGGCCCGGGACACAGTATGGCTACACCTTC
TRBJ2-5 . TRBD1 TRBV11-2 CASSLTMTGGFRSVTQYF TGTGCCAGCAGCTTAACTATGACAGGGGGGTTTCGGTCCGTGACCCAGTACTTC
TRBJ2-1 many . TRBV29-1 CSVEDAGNEQFF TGCAGCGTTGAAGACGCTGGTAATGAGCAGTTCTTC
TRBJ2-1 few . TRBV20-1 CSAIFAGRLLYNEQFF TGCAGTGCTATTTTCGCGGGGAGGCTACTATACAATGAGCAGTTCTTC
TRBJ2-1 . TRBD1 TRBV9 CASSTNPRQGSYNEQFF TGTGCCAGCAGCACGAACCCGAGACAGGGTTCCTACAATGAGCAGTTCTTC
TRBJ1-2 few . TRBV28 CASSLADSLYGYTF TGTGCCAGCAGTTTGGCCGACAGCCTCTATGGCTACACCTTC
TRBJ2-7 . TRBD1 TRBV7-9 CASRLSGGQGQNEQYF TGTGCCAGCAGGCTAAGCGGAGGACAGGGGCAGAACGAGCAGTACTTC
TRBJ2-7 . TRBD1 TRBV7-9 CASSLGGQELEDF TGTGCCAGCAGCTTAGGGGGACAGGAGCTTGAGGACTTC
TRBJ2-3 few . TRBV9 CASSVAGASTDTQYF TGTGCCAGCAGCGTAGCCGGGGCTAGCACAGATACGCAGTATTTT
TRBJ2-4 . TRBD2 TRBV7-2 CASSLAGGGTKNIQYF TGTGCCAGCAGCTTAGCCGGGGGGGGGACCAAAAACATTCAGTACTTC
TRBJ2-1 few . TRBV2 CASSDVLISSYNEQFF TGTGCCAGCAGTGATGTGTTGATAAGCTCCTACAATGAGCAGTTCTTC
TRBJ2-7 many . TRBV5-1 CASSFTTHYYEQYF TGCGCCAGCAGCTTCACGACTCACTACTACGAGCAGTACTTC
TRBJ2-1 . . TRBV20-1 CSARHKRFSYNEQFF TGCAGTGCTAGACATAAGCGGTTCTCCTACAATGAGCAGTTCTTC
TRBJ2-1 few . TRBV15 CATSFGTYNEQFF TGTGCCACCAGTTTCGGGACCTACAACGAGCAGTTCTTC
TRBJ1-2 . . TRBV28 CASSSDNYGYTF TGTGCCAGCAGTTCAGACAACTATGGCTACACCTTC
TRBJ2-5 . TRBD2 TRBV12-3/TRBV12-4 CASSFLAGGAGDTQYF TGTGCCAGCAGTTTTTTGGCCGGGGGGGCCGGAGATACCCAGTACTTC
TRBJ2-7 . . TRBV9 CASSVADHHEQYF TGTGCCAGCAGCGTAGCAGACCACCACGAGCAGTACTTC
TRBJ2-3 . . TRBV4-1 CASSQDPVFSTDTQYF TGCGCCAGCAGCCAAGATCCAGTGTTTAGCACAGATACGCAGTATTTT
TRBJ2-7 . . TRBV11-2 CASSLAAVFHEQYF TGTGCCAGCAGCTTAGCAGCAGTATTCCACGAGCAGTACTTC
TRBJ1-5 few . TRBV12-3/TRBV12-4 CASRLSGYSNQPQHF TGTGCCAGCAGATTGAGCGGTTATAGCAATCAGCCCCAGCATTTT
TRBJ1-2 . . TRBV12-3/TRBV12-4 CASSFEGSYGYTF TGTGCCAGCAGTTTTGAGGGCAGCTATGGCTACACCTTC
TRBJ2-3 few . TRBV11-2 CASTLIGGTDTQYF TGTGCCAGCACCCTCATTGGTGGCACAGATACGCAGTATTTT
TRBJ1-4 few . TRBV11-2 CASSLERATNEKLFF TGTGCCAGCAGCTTAGAGCGGGCAACTAATGAAAAACTGTTTTTT
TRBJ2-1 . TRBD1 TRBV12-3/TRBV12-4 CAFSLAKIWDRELNEQFF TGTGCCTTCAGTTTAGCGAAAATCTGGGACAGGGAATTGAATGAGCAGTTCTTC
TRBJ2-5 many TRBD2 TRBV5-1 CASSLQREETQYF TGTGCCAGCAGCTTACAGCGGGAGGAGACCCAGTACTTC
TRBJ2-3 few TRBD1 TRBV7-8 CASSPGQGLGTQYF TGTGCCAGCAGCCCAGGACAGGGGTTGGGTACGCAGTATTTT
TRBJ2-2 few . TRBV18 CASSPPNGQTTGELFF TGTGCCAGCTCACCACCCAACGGTCAGACCACCGGGGAGCTGTTTTTT
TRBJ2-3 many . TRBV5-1 CASSSGTDTDTQYF TGCGCCAGCAGCTCCGGGACGGACACAGATACGCAGTATTTT
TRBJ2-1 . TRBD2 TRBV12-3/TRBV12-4 CASTYGTSGVNEQFF TGTGCCAGCACTTACGGGACTAGCGGGGTTAATGAGCAGTTCTTC
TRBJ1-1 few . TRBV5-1 CASSLAQQNTEAFF TGCGCCAGCAGCTTGGCCCAGCAGAACACTGAAGCTTTCTTT
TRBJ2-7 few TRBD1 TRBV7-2 CASSSWDRGIYEQYF TGTGCCAGCAGCTCCTGGGACAGGGGGATCTACGAGCAGTACTTC
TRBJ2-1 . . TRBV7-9 CASSLEVTYNEQFF TGTGCCAGCAGCTTAGAGGTGACCTACAATGAGCAGTTCTTC